These 20 T cell receptor beta chains were sequenced from one sample in a study of T cell repertoires in cytomegalovirus infection. TCRdb itself ran the reads through MiXCR, one entry per CDR3 protein. The sample contains about 230,000 distinct CDR3 sequences, 22% of which appear only once. Sequencing used CD8+ T cells from PBMCs. These receptor sequences come from a human donor in good health (CMV status not recorded). Some clones in this sample may be carry-over from other donors' samples.

This clonotype was detected only a few times. The V and J genes are TRBV28 and TRBJ2-7, with D possibly called TRBD1 or TRBD2 (5 bases each). The CDR3 has 14 residues. Per the germline V gene, CDR1 is MDHEN and CDR2 is SYDVKM. Deletions cut 3 bases from V and 3 bases from J, with 12 bases between. The DNA for the CDR3 is TGTGCCAGCAGTTTGAAGAGGGGTGGCTACGAGCAGTACTTC. Its translation is CASSLKRGGYEQYF.

V and J are TRBV29-1 and TRBJ2-3, with D tentatively TRBD2 (7 bases). CDR1 and CDR2 from the germline V gene are SQVTM and ANQGSEA. This CDR3 region has 15 residues. V dropped 7 bases and J dropped 6 bases, with 23 bases sitting between them. CDR3 region: CSDGLVGGPTDTQYF. The CDR3 DNA is TGCAGCGACGGATTGGTGGGGGGGCCGACCGATACGCAGTATTTT.

J is TRBJ1-2 and V is TRBV2, with D possibly being TRBD1 (6 bases). The CDR3 has 13 amino acids. Per the germline V gene, CDR1 is SNHLY and CDR2 is FYNNEI. Between the trimmed V and J ends, which lost 6 bases and 5 bases, there was a span of 13 bases. Here the CDR3 DNA reads TGTGCCAGCAGCCTAAGGACAGTTTATGGCTACACCTTC. Translating gives CASSLRTVYGYTF.

This clonotype was observed many times. The chain uses TRBV3-1 and TRBJ2-5; D unresolved. V lost 0 bases and J lost 2, with 10 bases in between. CDR1 is LGHDT and CDR2 is YNNKEL in the germline V gene (reference sequence). This CDR3 spans 15 amino acids. The DNA of the CDR3 is TGTGCCAGCAGCCAAGATGTAGGCGAACAAGAGACCCAGTACTTC. Amino acid sequence: CASSQDVGEQETQYF.

This clonotype has a handful of counts. The chain links TRBV5-4 to TRBJ1-1; TRBD1 agrees at 10 bases. This CDR3 comprises 14 residues. Germline-derived CDR1 and CDR2 are SGHNT and YYREEE (reference sequence). V gave up 4 bases and J gave up 6 bases; unmatched junction bases: 6. CDR3 region: CASSNRDRGAEAFF. The CDR3 DNA reads TGTGCCAGCAGCAACCGGGACAGGGGCGCTGAAGCTTTCTTT.

This clonotype has ten or more counts. V gene TRBV7-6 combines with J gene TRBJ2-2, with 10 bases aligning to TRBD1. This CDR3 contains 16 residues. Trimming at V came to 4 bases and at J to 5 bases, leaving 7 bases not matched to a gene. Germline V lookup: CDR1 SGHVS, CDR2 FNYEAQ. This CDR3 is CASSSPGQGTTGELFF. The CDR3 coding sequence is TGTGCCAGCAGCTCGCCGGGACAGGGGACGACCGGGGAGCTGTTTTTT.

V usage is TRBV27 and J usage is TRBJ2-7; TRBD2 agrees at 11 bases. CDR3 length equals 17 residues. Germline V gives CDR1 MNHEY, CDR2 SMNVEV (reference sequence). Germline trimming cut 0 bases from V and 6 bases from J; bases unmatched to any gene: 10. The CDR3 reads CASSLSGLAEPPFEQYF. CDR3 sequence (DNA): TGTGCCAGCAGTTTATCGGGACTAGCGGAACCTCCCTTCGAGCAGTACTTC.

This clonotype was observed a few times. The chain carries TRBV29-1 and TRBJ2-1; TRBD1 agrees at 7 bases. The CDR3 runs 12 residues. Looked up from germline, CDR1 is SQVTM and CDR2 is ANQGSEA. The junction had 3 bases not matched to a gene; V was cut back by 4 bases and J by 6 bases. The CDR3 bases are TGCAGCGTTGCTGGACAGGCCAATGAGCAGTTCTTC. Protein: CSVAGQANEQFF.

This chain joins TRBV4-2 and TRBJ1-2; 9 bases align to TRBD1. The germline V gene has CDR1 LGHNA and CDR2 YNFKEQ. The CDR3 totals 15 residues. Trimming at V came to 1 base and at J to 4 bases, leaving 4 bases not matched to a gene. CDR3 region: CASSQGTGEIYGYTF. CDR3 nucleotide sequence: TGTGCCAGCAGCCAAGGGACAGGGGAAATCTATGGCTACACCTTC.

This clonotype was picked up many times. The rearrangement uses TRBV11-3 and TRBJ2-1; maybe TRBD1 (5 bases). CDR3 length: 15 amino acids. V was cut by 0 bases and J by 3 bases, with 9 bases left in between. CDR1 is SGHNT, CDR2 YENEEA, per germline. CDR3 nucleotide sequence: TGTGCCAGCAGCTTAGATCGGACACTCTACAATGAGCAGTTCTTC. It encodes CASSLDRTLYNEQFF.

V usage is TRBV29-1 and J usage is TRBJ2-7; D is ambiguous. Germline V gene lookup returns CDR1 SQVTM and CDR2 ANQGSEA. Trimming shortened V by 3 bases and J by 0 bases, and 12 bases separated the two germline ends. This CDR3 region has 14 residues. The CDR3 nucleotides read TGCAGCGTTGAGTCAATCCATGGCTCCTACGAGCAGTACTTC. It is translated as CSVESIHGSYEQYF.

This clonotype was observed a handful of times. The V gene is TRBV7-9, the J gene TRBJ2-1, with 10 bases that match TRBD2. The V gene's germline CDR1 is SEHNR and CDR2 FQNEAQ (reference sequence). With V trimmed by 4 bases and J by 8 bases, 8 bases remained unmatched. The CDR3 is made up of 15 amino acids. The CDR3 sequence is CASSSETSGQHEQFF. CDR3 in DNA: TGTGCCAGCAGCTCCGAGACTAGCGGGCAACATGAGCAGTTCTTC. The whole variable domain, remainder taken from reference TRBV7-9 and TRBJ2-1, is DTGVSQNPRHKITKRGQNVTFRCDPISEHNRLYWYRQTLGQGPEFLTYFQNEAQLEKSRLLSDRFSAERPKGSFSTLEIQRTEQGDSAMYLCASSSETSGQHEQFFGPGTRLTVL.

The chain has TRBV6-5 and TRBJ2-2; D is unresolved. The CDR3 extends over 13 amino acids. Germline V gene sequence: CDR1 MNHEY, CDR2 SVGAGI. V dropped 5 bases and J dropped 6 bases, with 10 bases sitting between them. Here the CDR3 reads CASSPTLSGELFF. CDR3 sequence (DNA): TGTGCCAGCAGTCCGACATTATCCGGGGAGCTGTTTTTT.

This clonotype was counted only a few times. The gene calls are TRBV14 and TRBJ2-7; no clear D. Per the germline V gene, CDR1 is SGHDN and CDR2 is FVKESK. Trimming cost V 1 base and J 6 bases, with 4 bases left between them. This CDR3 contains 11 residues. The chain's CDR3 is CASSQGVEQYF. The CDR3 coding sequence is TGTGCCAGCAGCCAAGGGGTCGAGCAGTACTTC. Using reference TRBV14 and TRBJ2-7 for the parts outside the CDR3, the full variable domain is EAGVTQFPSHSVIEKGQTVTLRCDPISGHDNLYWYRRVMGKEIKFLLHFVKESKQDESGMPNNRFLAERTGGTYSTLKVQPAELEDSGVYFCASSQGVEQYFGPGTRLTVT.

This clonotype was seen a handful of times. This chain uses TRBV27 with TRBJ1-5; 9 nucleotides align to TRBD1. The CDR3 is made up of 15 amino acids. Germline V gives CDR1 MNHEY, CDR2 SMNVEV (reference sequence). V dropped 4 bases and J dropped 3; count of bases not matched to a gene: 4. CDR3 DNA sequence: TGTGCCAGCAGTTCCCGGGACAGGGCCAATCAGCCCCAGCATTTT. Encoded protein: CASSSRDRANQPQHF.

The chain links TRBV30 to TRBJ2-1, with D perhaps matching TRBD2 (6 bases). V was trimmed by 4 bases and J by 0 bases, leaving 22 bases between them. CDR1 is GTSNPN and CDR2 is SVGIG in the germline V gene (reference sequence). This CDR3 has 18 amino acids. The CDR3 DNA reads as TGTGCCTGGATCCGCCGGGCCACGGGCGGGGCCTCCTACAATGAGCAGTTCTTC. It specifies CAWIRRATGGASYNEQFF.

The sample holds many counts of this clonotype. The chain employs TRBV7-6 and TRBJ2-2; D unresolved. CDR1 SGHVS and CDR2 FNYEAQ come from the germline V gene. V lost 5 bases and J lost 6, with 13 bases in between. The CDR3 spans 14 residues. CDR3 residues: CASSPRFSPGELFF. DNA for the CDR3: TGTGCCAGCAGCCCACGGTTCTCCCCCGGGGAGCTGTTTTTT.

The chain combines TRBV10-2 with TRBJ2-1; 11 nucleotides agree with TRBD2. In germline, CDR1 is WSHSY, CDR2 SAAADI. V dropped 7 bases and J dropped 6; count of bases not matched to a gene: 5. This CDR3 is 14 amino acids long. This CDR3 reads CASITSGGGNEQFF. As DNA, the CDR3 is TGCGCCAGCATTACTAGCGGGGGTGGCAATGAGCAGTTCTTC.

There are many counts of this clonotype. This rearrangement joins TRBV5-1 to TRBJ2-3, with TRBD2 matching over 14 bases. The CDR3 is 16 amino acids. From germline, CDR1 is SGHRS and CDR2 YFSETQ. V lost 4 bases, J lost 6 bases, and 7 bases stayed unmatched. The CDR3 coding sequence is TGCGCCAGCAGCCTTCGGACTAGCGGGGGGCTGGATACGCAGTATTTT. This gives the protein CASSLRTSGGLDTQYF.

J is TRBJ1-5 and V is TRBV2, with D perhaps matching TRBD1 (5 bases). The germline V and J ends were trimmed by 7 bases and 0 bases, with 16 bases remaining between them. This CDR3 comprises 16 residues. Per germline, CDR1 SNHLY and CDR2 FYNNEI. This CDR3 reads CASTSGEHYSNQPQHF. In DNA, the CDR3 is TGTGCCAGCACCTCGGGGGAACATTATAGCAATCAGCCCCAGCATTTT.